A single sample is the source of the 26 T cell receptor beta chains below, sequenced in a study of cytomegalovirus exposure and HLA in healthy donors. 13 Jbeta primers and 60 Vbeta primers were used for the PCR. Assay: immunoSEQ multiplex PCR; the TCRdb copy retains only in-frame clones and omits some. The table lists roughly 120,000 clones, around 80% of them singletons. Sequenced material: PBMCs. The receptors shown here come from a man aged 30-40 years in good health and CMV-seropositive.

This chain joins TRBV4-1 and TRBJ2-3, with 10 bases that match TRBD2. Unmatched junction bases numbered 9, after V lost 3 bases and J lost 6 bases. The germline V gene has CDR1 MGHRA and CDR2 YSYEKL. The length of the CDR3 is 16 residues. The CDR3 is CASSQITSGEGDTQYF. CDR3 bases: TGCGCCAGCAGCCAGATCACTAGCGGGGAGGGGGATACGCAGTATTTT.

This clone was observed a few times. V gene TRBV5-1 combines with J gene TRBJ2-7, with 11 positions matching TRBD1. J gave up 5 bases and V 7 bases, and 8 bases lay outside the gene matches. Germline V lookup: CDR1 SGHRS, CDR2 YFSETQ. There are 14 residues in the CDR3. In DNA form, the CDR3 reads TGCGCCAGCGGCGGGACAGGGGGGATCGACGAGCAGTACTTC. The encoded protein is CASGGTGGIDEQYF.

The table lists this clone with a count of one. The rearrangement links TRBV4-1 to TRBJ2-2, with 9 bases lining up with TRBD1. J was trimmed by 5 bases and V by 2 bases; bases with no gene match: 3. Per the germline V gene, CDR1 is MGHRA and CDR2 is YSYEKL. The CDR3 totals 15 residues. The CDR3 is CASSQPGQGTGELFF. The DNA for the CDR3 is TGCGCCAGCAGCCAACCGGGACAGGGTACCGGGGAGCTGTTTTTT.

This clone was seen a handful of times. Since no conserved phenylalanine or tryptophan closes the CDR3, a read error is the likely cause. No DNA is shown, since the ends of the CDR3 on it are uncertain; the CDR3 is the one TCRdb lists. The chain links TRBV6-5 to TRBJ1-2; TRBD1 reflects the table's D call only, with no check against the DNA. Looked up from germline, CDR1 is MNHEY and CDR2 is SVGAGI. The CDR3 adds up to 14 amino acids, both ends counted. CDR3 protein: CASSPNGQASKVGL.

The CDR3 region has the DNA TGTGCCAGTAGTTTTCAGGGGGCCTCACCCCTCCACTTT. Translation gives CASSFQGASPLHF. V and J are TRBV19 and TRBJ1-6; 8 nucleotides line up with TRBD1. Looked up from germline, CDR1 is LNHDA and CDR2 is SQIVND (reference sequence). CDR3 length: 13 residues. Trimming removed 5 bases from V and 10 bases from J; junction bases left unmatched: 4.

Written as DNA, the CDR3 is TGTGCCAGCAGTGAAGGAAGCACAGGGAGAGGGTATTTT. It specifies CASSEGSTGRGYF. The chain links TRBV6-1 to TRBJ1-3; weak D call: TRBD1 (6 bases). Germline assignment: CDR1 MNHNS and CDR2 SASEGT. The V end was cut by 1 base, the J end by 16 bases, with 17 bases between. The CDR3 runs to 13 residues.

The chain links TRBV30 to TRBJ1-2, with 9 nucleotides matching TRBD1. The V segment lost 5 bases and the J segment 7 bases; nucleotides outside the gene matches: 5. Germline V gene sequence: CDR1 GTSNPN, CDR2 SVGIG (reference sequence). The CDR3 length is 12 residues. The CDR3 spells CAWGDRVRGYTF. CDR3 DNA sequence: TGTGCCTGGGGGGACAGGGTCCGTGGCTACACCTTC.

Concerning this clone: It differs at one base from a far larger clone, so likely a read error. V is TRBV7-9 and J is TRBJ1-6, with 10 bases matching TRBD1. CDR1 SEHNR and CDR2 FQNEAQ come from the germline V gene (reference sequence). The CDR3 is made up of 16 amino acids. Here the CDR3 reads CSSSLRGQGVRSPLHF. The CDR3 DNA reads as TGTTCCAGCAGCTTGAGAGGACAGGGGGTTCGTTCACCCCTCCACTTT.

The V and J genes are TRBV27 and TRBJ2-1; D possibly corresponds to TRBD1 (7 bases). CDR3 length: 16 amino acids. V lost 0 bases and J lost 3, with 12 bases in between. Germline CDR1 MNHEY, CDR2 SMNVEV (reference sequence). This chain's CDR3 is CASSLSAGGHYNEQFF. The CDR3 DNA reads TGTGCCAGCAGTTTATCGGCAGGGGGGCACTACAATGAGCAGTTCTTC.

The sample holds a few counts of this clone. V usage is TRBV30 and J usage is TRBJ2-3, with 9 bases matching TRBD1. CDR1 is GTSNPN and CDR2 is SVGIG in the germline V gene (reference sequence). The CDR3 loop spans 13 amino acids. V lost 0 bases, J lost 8 bases, and 3 bases stayed unmatched. This chain's CDR3 is CAWSVDRGVTQYF. The CDR3 DNA reads as TGTGCCTGGAGTGTGGACAGGGGTGTTACGCAGTATTTT.

This clone was picked up a small number of times. The rearrangement joins TRBV6-5 to TRBJ1-5; a possible D gene is TRBD1 (5 bases). CDR1 and CDR2 (germline): MNHEY, SVGAGI. The CDR3 totals 13 residues. The V end lost 6 bases, the J end lost 6 bases, and 12 bases lay between the germline ends. The CDR3 DNA reads TGTGCCAGCAGCGGAGGGAGGGGTCAGCCCCAGCATTTT. This encodes CASSGGRGQPQHF.

This clone was counted a few times. The CDR3 spells CASSLGGRREQFF. The DNA for the CDR3 is TGCGCCAGCAGCTTGGGGGGGCGTAGGGAGCAGTTCTTC. The V call is TRBV5-1, the J call TRBJ2-1; the D gene is possibly TRBD1 (6 bases). With 0 bases removed from V and 10 bases from J, the gap between germline ends came to 11 bases. The germline V gene encodes CDR1 SGHRS and CDR2 YFSETQ. The CDR3 sequence is 13 residues long.

The rearrangement uses TRBV7-8 and TRBJ1-5, with D unclear. CDR1 and CDR2 (germline): SGHVS, FQNEAQ. Trimming took 2 bases from V and 2 from J, leaving 10 bases between them. CDR3 length equals 15 residues. The CDR3 region has the DNA TGTGCCAGCAGCTTAAGTATAGGAGGCAATCAGCCCCAGCATTTT. Its translation is CASSLSIGGNQPQHF.

This chain joins TRBV30 and TRBJ2-2; 8 bases align to TRBD1. Losses at the gene ends were 2 bases for V and 3 bases for J; bases not matched to a gene: 5. CDR1 and CDR2 (germline): GTSNPN, SVGIG (reference sequence). The CDR3 spans 15 residues. CDR3 amino acids: CAWSQGALDTGELFF. DNA for the CDR3: TGTGCCTGGAGTCAGGGGGCGTTGGACACCGGGGAGCTGTTTTTT.

V gene TRBV6-5 combines with J gene TRBJ2-3; tentative D call: TRBD1 (5 bases). In germline, CDR1 is MNHEY, CDR2 SVGAGI. Trimming removed 2 bases at V and 5 bases at J, with 5 bases between. This CDR3 has 12 amino acids. The CDR3 nucleotides read TGTGCCAGCAGTTACAGGGGAGATACGCAGTATTTT. It is translated as CASSYRGDTQYF.

The chain carries TRBV7-8 and TRBJ2-5, with TRBD2 identical over 11 bases. The length of the CDR3 is 15 residues. Germline CDR1 is SGHVS and CDR2 is FQNEAQ. Trimming at V came to 4 bases and at J to 4 bases, leaving 5 bases not matched to a gene. CDR3 region: CASSSASGGRETQYF. CDR3 in DNA: TGTGCCAGCAGCTCGGCTAGCGGGGGGAGAGAGACCCAGTACTTC. The entire variable domain, with the rest obtained from reference TRBV7-8 and TRBJ2-5, is as follows: GAGVSQSPRYKVAKRGQDVALRCDPISGHVSLFWYQQALGQGPEFLTYFQNEAQLDKSGLPSDRFFAERPEGSVSTLKIQRTQQEDSAVYLCASSSASGGRETQYFGPGTRLLVL.

This clone was seen more than once but under ten times. The V gene is TRBV10-3, the J gene TRBJ1-3; D might be TRBD1 (5 bases). Trimming shortened V by 3 bases and J by 2 bases, and 5 bases separated the two germline ends. Germline values: CDR1 ENHRY, CDR2 SYGVKD. The length of the CDR3 is 13 residues. CDR3: CAISDRAGNTIYF. CDR3 sequence (DNA): TGTGCCATCAGTGACAGGGCTGGAAACACCATATATTTT.

V usage is TRBV30 and J usage is TRBJ1-2; 9 positions agree with TRBD1. Germline V gene lookup returns CDR1 GTSNPN and CDR2 SVGIG (reference sequence). The length of the CDR3 is 13 residues. V lost 0 bases, J lost 6 bases, and 2 bases stayed unmatched. CDR3: CAWSVGTGNGYTF. In DNA form, the CDR3 reads TGTGCCTGGAGTGTGGGGACAGGGAATGGCTACACCTTC.

The genes are TRBV5-4 and TRBJ1-2; TRBD1 might be the D (5 bases). Germline lookup yields CDR1 SGHNT and CDR2 YYREEE (reference sequence). This CDR3 has 12 residues. V lost 3 bases and J 7 bases, leaving 10 bases between the germline ends. As DNA, the CDR3 is TGTGCCAGCAGCTCAGGGTTCAGTGGCTACACCTTC. Translation gives CASSSGFSGYTF.

The chain is built from TRBV29-1 and TRBJ2-2; perhaps TRBD2 as D (5 bases). Trimming removed 3 bases from V and 7 bases from J, with 15 bases in between. The germline V gene has CDR1 SQVTM and CDR2 ANQGSEA. This CDR3 has 14 amino acids. For the CDR3, the DNA is TGCAGCGTTGATTCGGGGATAGAGGACGGGGAGCTGTTTTTT. This gives the protein CSVDSGIEDGELFF.

This clone was counted a few times. The chain employs TRBV10-3 and TRBJ1-5, with D maybe TRBD1 (5 bases). Germline CDR1 and CDR2: ENHRY and SYGVKD. Trimming removed 4 bases from V and 5 bases from J, with 12 bases in between. This CDR3 comprises 14 residues. The CDR3 sequence: CAISVSGPDQPQHF. CDR3 bases: TGTGCCATCAGTGTCTCAGGGCCGGATCAGCCCCAGCATTTT.

This rearrangement joins TRBV7-2 to TRBJ2-7; 8 positions match TRBD1. Unmatched junction bases numbered 10, after V lost 5 bases and J lost 4 bases. Germline V CDR1 and CDR2: SGHTA, FQGNSA. CDR3 length: 15 residues. This chain's CDR3 is CASSPTGTGEYEQYF. In DNA form, the CDR3 reads TGTGCCAGCAGCCCCACCGGGACAGGAGAGTACGAGCAGTACTTC.

The chain is built from TRBV27 and TRBJ1-2, with D possibly TRBD1 on 6 matching bases. Per the germline V gene, CDR1 is MNHEY and CDR2 is SMNVEV (reference sequence). The CDR3 length is 15 residues. Trimming took off 11 bases at V and 4 bases at J, with 23 bases between the two ends. CDR3 protein: CAALPLDRTSYGYTF. DNA for the CDR3: TGTGCCGCTTTACCCCTGGACAGAACCTCCTATGGCTACACCTTC.

The chain employs TRBV7-3 and TRBJ2-1, with 10 bases that match TRBD1. The V gene's germline CDR1 is SGHTA and CDR2 FQGTGA. The CDR3 is made up of 14 amino acids. Trimming at V came to 8 bases and at J to 4 bases, leaving 5 bases not matched to a gene. CDR3 coding DNA: TGTGCCAGCCGTAGGGGACAGGGGTACAATGAGCAGTTCTTC. Amino acids: CASRRGQGYNEQFF.

This clone was counted a single time. The chain links TRBV11-2 to TRBJ1-1; 9 bases agree with TRBD1. The CDR3 spans 17 residues. V was pared by 5 bases and J by 6 bases, with 16 bases of the junction left unmatched. Germline V gives CDR1 SGHAT, CDR2 FQNNGV. CDR3 in DNA: TGTGCCAGCAGCACGATATCCTACGGACAGGGGACCGCTGAAGCTTTCTTT. Protein sequence: CASSTISYGQGTAEAFF.

This sequence joins TRBV6-1 and TRBJ1-6, with TRBD1 as a possible D gene (6 bases). Trimming pared 5 bases from V and 7 bases from J, leaving 12 bases between. The germline gives CDR1 MNHNS, CDR2 SASEGT. The length of the CDR3 is 14 residues. CDR3 loop: CASSSGATNSPLHF. The CDR3 DNA reads as TGTGCCAGCAGTTCAGGGGCCACCAATTCACCCCTCCACTTT.